This entry lists 29 T cell receptor beta chains sequenced from one sample in a study of response to subunit inactivated influenza vaccine. TCRdb fed the RT-PCR reads into MiXCR, producing one record per CDR3 protein. Of under 850,000 distinct CDR3 sequences in the sample, around 20% were seen once. Specimen: PBMCs from blood, collected more than 4 days after vaccination. Receptor source: a man in his fifties or sixties who received an inactivated influenza vaccine.

V gene TRBV7-6 combines with J gene TRBJ2-7, with TRBD1 as a possible D gene (5 bases). Germline V gives CDR1 SGHVS, CDR2 FNYEAQ. CDR3 length: 15 amino acids. V lost 5 bases and J 2 bases, leaving 16 bases between the germline ends. The DNA for the CDR3 is TGTGCCAGCAGCCAGGGCCAAGGGAACCCCTACGAGCAGTACTTC. Amino acids: CASSQGQGNPYEQYF. The complete variable domain, with remaining parts taken from reference TRBV7-6 and TRBJ2-7, reads GAGVSQSPRYKVTKRGQDVALRCDPISGHVSLYWYRQALGQGPEFLTYFNYEAQQDKSGLPNDRFSAERPEGSISTLTIQRTEQRDSAMYRCASSQGQGNPYEQYFGPGTRLTVT.

The chain is built from TRBV6-1 and TRBJ2-7; 14 positions match TRBD2. With 6 bases clipped from V and 2 bases from J, the junction kept 3 bases outside the gene matches. This CDR3 spans 15 amino acids. Germline CDR1 MNHNS, CDR2 SASEGT. CDR3 protein: CASSMTSGGAYEQYF. CDR3 DNA: TGTGCCAGCAGCATGACTAGCGGGGGGGCCTACGAGCAGTACTTC.

The rearrangement joins TRBV5-6 to TRBJ2-5; 7 nucleotides align to TRBD2. The V gene's germline CDR1 is SGHDT and CDR2 YYEEEE. V shed 4 bases, J shed 4 bases, and the junction held 13 bases outside the gene matches. The CDR3 is 16 residues long. In nucleotides, the CDR3 is TGTGCCAGCAGCCCTCGTTGGGAGGGCCCTCGAGAGACCCAGTACTTC. This codes for CASSPRWEGPRETQYF.

This clonotype was counted a few times. The chain is built from TRBV12-3 or TRBV12-4 and TRBJ2-3, with 9 bases aligning to TRBD2. This CDR3 is 15 amino acids long. V was pared by 1 base and J by 4 bases, with 3 bases of the junction left unmatched. In nucleotides, the CDR3 is TGTGCCAGCAGTTTAGTTCTAGCGGGGTCAGATACGCAGTATTTT. It encodes CASSLVLAGSDTQYF.

The CDR3 protein is CASSIRTSGWQFF. CDR3 bases: TGTGCCAGTAGTATAAGGACTAGCGGGTGGCAGTTCTTC. The genes are TRBV19 and TRBJ2-1; 11 bases line up with TRBD2. Germline CDR1 is LNHDA and CDR2 is SQIVND (reference sequence). J lost 12 bases, V lost 2 bases, and 3 bases had no gene match. The CDR3 has 13 residues.

The V and J genes are TRBV28 and TRBJ2-7; D ambiguous. CDR3 length equals 14 residues. V was trimmed by 7 bases and J by 0 bases, leaving 13 bases between them. Germline V gene data show CDR1 as MDHEN and CDR2 as SYDVKM. CDR3 coding DNA: TGTGCCAGCAAGGCCTCAAGGCCCTCCTACGAGCAGTACTTC. Its protein product is CASKASRPSYEQYF. The full variable domain, with the rest looked up from reference TRBV28 and TRBJ2-7, is DVKVTQSSRYLVKRTGEKVFLECVQDMDHENMFWYRQDPGLGLRLIYFSYDVKMKEKGDIPEGYSVSREKKERFSLILESASTNQTSMYLCASKASRPSYEQYFGPGTRLTVT.

This clonotype was detected only a few times. This sequence joins TRBV7-2 and TRBJ2-1; D is uncertain. Germline loops: CDR1 SGHTA, CDR2 FQGNSA. This CDR3 region has 14 residues. The V end was cut by 1 base, the J end by 6 bases, with 10 bases between. CDR3 residues: CASSLGGFINEQFF. DNA for the CDR3: TGTGCCAGCAGCTTAGGGGGTTTCATCAATGAGCAGTTCTTC.

The chain carries TRBV29-1 and TRBJ2-5; D unresolved. The CDR3 is 10 amino acids. The V end lost 6 bases, the J end lost 1 base, and 3 bases lay between the germline ends. The V gene's germline CDR1 is SQVTM and CDR2 ANQGSEA. The CDR3, as DNA: TGCAGCGTCCTCCAAGAGACCCAGTACTTC. The encoded protein is CSVLQETQYF. The whole variable domain, remainder taken from reference TRBV29-1 and TRBJ2-5, is SAVISQKPSRDICQRGTSLTIQCQVDSQVTMMFWYRQQPGQSLTLIATANQGSEATYESGFVIDKFPISRPNLTFSTLTVSNMSPEDSSIYLCSVLQETQYFGPGTRLLVL.

The chain combines TRBV7-3 with TRBJ1-2; D ambiguous. Trimming removed 5 bases from V and 2 bases from J, with 12 bases in between. This CDR3 has 14 amino acids. In germline, CDR1 is SGHTA, CDR2 FQGTGA. CDR3 residues: CASSPDGQNYGYTF. The CDR3 nucleotides are TGTGCCAGCAGCCCCGACGGGCAGAACTATGGCTACACCTTC.

A few counts support this clonotype. The V and J genes are TRBV12-3 or TRBV12-4 and TRBJ2-2, with 8 bases fitting TRBD2. The junction had 12 bases not matched to a gene; V was cut back by 5 bases and J by 7 bases. The CDR3 runs to 16 residues. CDR3 sequence reads: CASSPSPAGAVGELFF. The DNA for the CDR3 is TGTGCCAGCAGTCCCAGTCCAGCGGGAGCGGTCGGGGAGCTGTTTTTT.

The chain couples TRBV25-1 to TRBJ2-1; D might be TRBD2 (5 bases). The CDR3 has 15 amino acids. The germline CDR1 and CDR2 sequences are MGHDK and SYGVNS. The germline V and J ends were trimmed by 5 bases and 0 bases, with 11 bases remaining between them. CDR3 nucleotides: TGTGCCAGCAGTAAACTGGACTCCTCCTACAATGAGCAGTTCTTC. It encodes CASSKLDSSYNEQFF.

This chain links TRBV6-2 or TRBV6-3 with TRBJ2-1; 8 nucleotides line up with TRBD2. CDR3 length equals 16 residues. Trimming removed 6 bases from V and 3 bases from J; junction bases left unmatched: 10. The V gene's germline CDR1 is MNHEY and CDR2 SVGEGT. CDR3 loop: CASSDGTRIVYNEQFF. The CDR3 nucleotides are TGTGCCAGCAGCGACGGGACTAGGATCGTCTACAATGAGCAGTTCTTC.

This clonotype turned up a few times. The chain links TRBV20-1 to TRBJ2-3; 7 bases map to TRBD2. The V gene's germline CDR1 is DFQATT and CDR2 SNEGSKA (reference sequence). V lost 0 bases and J lost 0; bases outside the gene matches: 3. The CDR3 extends over 15 amino acids. DNA for the CDR3: TGCAGTGCTAGAGATTGGCGGGAGAGCACAGATACGCAGTATTTT. Amino acids: CSARDWRESTDTQYF.

The V gene is TRBV12-3 or TRBV12-4, the J gene TRBJ2-1, with TRBD1 matching 10 bases. V gave up 0 bases and J gave up 7 bases; unmatched junction bases: 9. The CDR3 totals 17 residues. CDR3 residues: CASSLAVGTGVSNEQFF. The CDR3 coding sequence is TGTGCCAGCAGTTTAGCGGTAGGGACAGGGGTTTCAAATGAGCAGTTCTTC.

This clonotype came up a few times. This chain joins TRBV2 and TRBJ1-1; the D is unclear. The CDR3 is made up of 14 amino acids. Trimming removed 5 bases from V and 3 bases from J, with 13 bases in between. The germline CDR1 and CDR2 sequences are SNHLY and FYNNEI. CDR3 residues: CASSPTGGDTEAFF. CDR3 DNA sequence: TGTGCCAGCAGTCCTACGGGCGGAGACACTGAAGCTTTCTTT.

There are many counts of this clonotype. J is TRBJ2-1 and V is TRBV7-2; a weak D match, TRBD2 (6 bases). The germline gives CDR1 SGHTA, CDR2 FQGNSA. Deletions cut 3 bases from V and 6 bases from J, with 12 bases between. The CDR3 contains 14 residues. CDR3 DNA sequence: TGTGCCAGCAGCTTTACCAGCGGGCGCAATGAGCAGTTCTTC. Its translation is CASSFTSGRNEQFF.

The chain is built from TRBV7-2 and TRBJ2-5; TRBD2 might be the D (5 bases). Trimming stripped 5 bases from V and 6 bases from J, with 19 bases between. This CDR3 is built from 15 residues. Germline lookup yields CDR1 SGHTA and CDR2 FQGNSA. The CDR3 DNA follows: TGTGCCAGCAGCGTCGCCCGTGAGGGCTCGAAGACCCAGTACTTC. Translating it yields CASSVAREGSKTQYF. The variable domain in full, with the rest retrieved from reference TRBV7-2 and TRBJ2-5, is GAGVSQSPSNKVTEKGKDVELRCDPISGHTALYWYRQSLGQGLEFLIYFQGNSAPDKSGLPSDRFSAERTGGSVSTLTIQRTQQEDSAVYLCASSVAREGSKTQYFGPGTRLLVL.

The chain combines TRBV6-2 or TRBV6-3 with TRBJ2-7, with D unresolved. CDR1 is MNHEY and CDR2 is SVGEGT in the germline V gene. This CDR3 has 12 residues. V lost 2 bases to trimming and J lost 4 bases, with 6 bases between them. CDR3 in DNA: TGTGCCAGCAGTTACCGGTATTACGAGCAGTACTTC. Translated, it gives CASSYRYYEQYF.

This clonotype was seen a few times. The junction departs from germline at one end; a sequencing error may be responsible. The chain carries TRBV7-7 and TRBJ2-5, with 11 bases lining up with TRBD2. This CDR3 region has 19 residues. Germline V gives CDR1 SSHAT, CDR2 FNYEAQ (reference sequence). The CDR3 sequence: CASSLSSGGPKMYQETQYF. Written as DNA, the CDR3 is TGTGCTAGCAGCCTCTCTAGCGGGGGGCCCAAGATGTACCAAGAGACCCAGTACTTC.

This clonotype has a handful of counts. V and J are TRBV12-3 or TRBV12-4 and TRBJ2-3; a weak D match, TRBD2 (6 bases). Between the trimmed V and J ends, which lost 3 bases and 0 bases, there was a span of 10 bases. This CDR3 contains 15 residues. The CDR3 nucleotides read TGTGCCAGCAGTTTTTACGGGGGAAGCACAGATACGCAGTATTTT. Amino acids: CASSFYGGSTDTQYF.

There are many counts of this clonotype. The chain employs TRBV15 and TRBJ2-3; D call uncertain. V lost 1 base, J lost 3 bases, and 5 bases lay in between. CDR3 length: 13 amino acids. Germline CDR1 reads LNHNV; CDR2 reads YYDKDF (reference sequence). CDR3 residues: CATSRGLTDTQYF. DNA of the CDR3: TGTGCCACCAGCAGAGGCCTGACAGATACGCAGTATTTT.

This clonotype occurred many times. This chain uses TRBV12-3 or TRBV12-4 with TRBJ2-3, with 10 bases identical to TRBD1. The J segment lost 3 bases and the V segment lost 6 bases, leaving 6 bases of the junction unmatched. CDR3 length equals 15 residues. The CDR3 protein is CASSPDRGMTDTQYF. CDR3 DNA sequence: TGTGCCAGCAGCCCGGACAGGGGGATGACAGATACGCAGTATTTT.

This clonotype was picked up a small number of times. This chain uses TRBV6-1 with TRBJ2-7; 10 bases match TRBD2. Unmatched junction bases numbered 12, after V lost 10 bases and J lost 6 bases. Per germline, CDR1 MNHNS and CDR2 SASEGT. The CDR3 runs to 14 residues. The CDR3 protein is CATKGLAGEGEQYF. The CDR3 bases are TGTGCCACCAAGGGGCTAGCGGGAGAGGGCGAGCAGTACTTC.

This clonotype was seen ten or more times. The chain combines TRBV20-1 with TRBJ2-5, with 15 bases aligning to TRBD2. Germline V lookup: CDR1 DFQATT, CDR2 SNEGSKA (reference sequence). V shed 0 bases, J shed 3 bases, and the junction held 11 bases outside the gene matches. The CDR3 loop spans 19 amino acids. The CDR3 DNA reads as TGCAGTGCTAGAGACTTTCGGACTAGCGGGGGGGCCTCGGAAGAGACCCAGTACTTC. It is translated as CSARDFRTSGGASEETQYF.

This clonotype was seen many times. The chain couples TRBV7-2 to TRBJ1-2, with D possibly matching TRBD1 (6 bases). Trimming pared 5 bases from V and 5 bases from J, leaving 9 bases between. This CDR3 is 12 amino acids long. Germline V lookup: CDR1 SGHTA, CDR2 FQGNSA. CDR3 loop: CASSNTGYGYTF. The DNA for the CDR3 is TGTGCCAGCAGCAACACAGGGTATGGCTACACCTTC.

This clonotype appeared once. The V call is TRBV20-1, the J call TRBJ2-7; TRBD1 aligns across 7 bases. The germline V gene encodes CDR1 DFQATT and CDR2 SNEGSKA (reference sequence). The ends lost 3 bases at V and 3 bases at J; junction bases unmatched: 8. CDR3 length: 14 amino acids. CDR3 in amino acids: CSAREDRVNYEQYF. The CDR3 region has the DNA TGCAGTGCTAGGGAAGACAGGGTAAACTACGAGCAGTACTTC.

This clonotype has a handful of counts. The chain's CDR3 is CASRSLRTGSTDTQYF. CDR3 nucleotide sequence: TGTGCCAGCAGATCCCTCCGGACAGGCAGCACAGATACGCAGTATTTT. This chain joins TRBV5-6 and TRBJ2-3; 7 bases align to TRBD1. V trimming: 5 bases; J trimming: 0 bases; junction bases outside the gene matches: 9. The germline V gene has CDR1 SGHDT and CDR2 YYEEEE. The CDR3 length is 16 residues.

This clonotype was seen a handful of times. The chain is built from TRBV28 and TRBJ2-1; D perhaps matches TRBD1 (6 bases). CDR3 length: 16 amino acids. Deletions cut 4 bases from V and 10 bases from J, with 23 bases between. Per the germline V gene, CDR1 is MDHEN and CDR2 is SYDVKM. CDR3 protein: CASSYQGRKPLWEQFF. CDR3 DNA sequence: TGTGCCAGCAGTTATCAGGGGCGGAAACCTCTTTGGGAGCAGTTCTTC.

This clonotype came up a few times. The V and J genes are TRBV5-1 and TRBJ1-4; a possible D gene is TRBD1 (5 bases). Germline V gene data show CDR1 as SGHRS and CDR2 as YFSETQ. V lost 5 bases and J lost 5, with 13 bases in between. The CDR3 covers 14 residues. The CDR3 nucleotides are TGCGCCAGCAGACACGGAGAGGGGAATGAAAAACTGTTTTTT. Protein sequence: CASRHGEGNEKLFF.